A selection of T cell receptor beta chains follows, all from one sample in a study of beta chain features in type 1 diabetes. Only in-frame clones appear in the TCRdb table, and some are missing; sequencing was by immunoSEQ multiplex PCR. There are about 180,000 clones in the sample; approximately 7.8% occur only once, and approximately 0.93% lies in the top ten. The material sequenced was central memory CD4+ T cells from blood. The receptors shown here come from a woman aged 40 to 50 with type 1 diabetes. The CDR3 runs from the conserved cysteine through the conserved F or W. D genes are given only for firm matches. Size tells how often a clone was seen (once, few, many) or the class of an expanded clone, and some rows leave it out.

d_call j_call clone_size v_call cdr3_nt cdr3_aa
TRBD1 TRBJ2-2 . TRBV23-1 TGCGCCAGCAGTCAATTCCGACAGGGATGGGCGGCCGGGGAGCTGTTTTTT CASSQFRQGWAAGELFF
TRBD1 TRBJ1-5 . TRBV30 TGTGCCTGGAGTGTACAGGGGGATCAGCCCCAGCATTTT CAWSVQGDQPQHF
. TRBJ1-1 few TRBV5-4 TGTGCCAGCAGCTTGGAGGGAGGGCCCACTGAAGCTTTCTTT CASSLEGGPTEAFF
TRBD2 TRBJ2-1 few TRBV5-1 TGCGCCAGCAGCTTGGGTCCGGCGGGAGAGGCTAATGAGCAGTTCTTC CASSLGPAGEANEQFF
. TRBJ1-6 . TRBV4-3 TGCGCCAGCAGCCACACAGGGAGGGATAATTCACCCCTCCACTTT CASSHTGRDNSPLHF
TRBD1 TRBJ1-2 few TRBV29-1 TGCAGCGCCCCGAACAGGGGGAATGGCTACACCTTC CSAPNRGNGYTF
TRBD2 TRBJ2-2 . TRBV11-2 TGTGCCAGCAGCCGGACTAGCGGGAGGGCCGGGGAGCTGTTTTTT CASSRTSGRAGELFF
. TRBJ2-1 . TRBV6-1 TGTGCCAGCTTCCTCGCGGGGATTTACAATGAGCAGTTCTTC CASFLAGIYNEQFF
. TRBJ1-1 . TRBV14 TGTGCCAGCAGCCAAGGAAGGGGCACTGAAGCTTTCTTT CASSQGRGTEAFF
. TRBJ2-3 few TRBV28 TGTGCCAGCAGTTTTGTGTTCGGGAGCACAGATACGCAGTATTTT CASSFVFGSTDTQYF